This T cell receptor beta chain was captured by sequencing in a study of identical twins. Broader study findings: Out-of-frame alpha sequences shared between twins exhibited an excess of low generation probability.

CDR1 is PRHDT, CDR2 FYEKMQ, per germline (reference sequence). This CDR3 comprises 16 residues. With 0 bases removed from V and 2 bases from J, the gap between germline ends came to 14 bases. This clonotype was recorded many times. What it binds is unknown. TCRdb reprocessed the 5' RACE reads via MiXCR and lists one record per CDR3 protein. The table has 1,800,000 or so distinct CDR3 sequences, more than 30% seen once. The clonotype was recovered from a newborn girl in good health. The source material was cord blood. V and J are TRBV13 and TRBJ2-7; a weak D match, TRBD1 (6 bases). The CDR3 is CASSLGSWTAPYEQYF. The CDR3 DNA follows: TGTGCCAGCAGCTTAGGTTCTTGGACAGCCCCCTACGAGCAGTACTTC.